This T cell receptor beta chain appears in the sequencing data of a study of T cell changes during pregnancy in multiple sclerosis. V lost 7 bases and J lost 4; bases outside the gene matches: 16. The CDR3 consists of 18 residues. From germline, CDR1 is LNHDA and CDR2 SQIVND (reference sequence). Libraries were prepared by immunoSEQ multiplex PCR; TCRdb keeps only in-frame clonotypes and omits some of them. The data contain tens of thousands of clones, 85% to 95% of them singletons. The receptor was derived from a female donor with multiple sclerosis, enrolled in a pregnancy study. The sample consisted of peripheral blood, taken in the second trimester of pregnancy. The gene calls are TRBV19 and TRBJ1-5, with TRBD1 matching 10 bases. CDR3 DNA sequence: TGTGCCAGTACTAAGACAGGGGGCGTGGATCCCAATAATCAGCCCCAGCATTTT. Amino acids: CASTKTGGVDPNNQPQHF.